This T cell receptor beta chain was captured in a study of T cell responses to AZD1222 COVID-19 vaccine. Overall study context: Second-dose intervals near 4 or 12 weeks were combined.

Study-wide results and caveats: It should be noted that donors were predominantly white British and more often female, and clonal diversity was possibly underestimated. Repertoire samples came only from after the peak T cell response. Spike-specific TCR breadth and depth both grew after two AZD1222 doses.

Comment on this clone: The antigen is unknown.

Germline V gene lookup returns CDR1 MGHRA and CDR2 YSYEKL. There are 15 residues in the CDR3. V was pared by 0 bases and J by 3 bases, with 12 bases between. Some clones are missing from TCRdb's copy, which holds only in-frame ones; the method was immunoSEQ multiplex PCR. Among about 180,000 clones listed, about 91% were seen once. The V and J genes are TRBV4-1 and TRBJ2-7, with D perhaps assigned TRBD1 or TRBD2 (6 bases each). This specimen consisted of peripheral blood, obtained on day 0 of AZD1222 vaccination. The receptor comes from an adult in good health. CDR3 in amino acids: CASSQEPGAVYEQYF. The CDR3 nucleotides are TGCGCCAGCAGCCAAGAGCCGGGGGCAGTCTACGAGCAGTACTTC.